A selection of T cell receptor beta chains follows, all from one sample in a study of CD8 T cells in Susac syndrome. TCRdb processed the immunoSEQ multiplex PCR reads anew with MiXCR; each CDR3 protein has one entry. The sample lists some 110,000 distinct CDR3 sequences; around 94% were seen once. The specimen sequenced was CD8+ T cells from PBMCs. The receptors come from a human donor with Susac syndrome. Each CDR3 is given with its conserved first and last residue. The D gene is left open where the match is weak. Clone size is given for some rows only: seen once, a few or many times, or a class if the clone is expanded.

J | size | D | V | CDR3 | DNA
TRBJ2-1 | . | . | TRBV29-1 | CSVPAGSEQFF | TGCAGCGTGCCTGCAGGGAGTGAGCAGTTCTTC
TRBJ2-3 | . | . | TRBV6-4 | CASSDSGTSTDTQYF | TGTGCCAGCAGTGACTCAGGGACTAGCACAGATACGCAGTATTTT
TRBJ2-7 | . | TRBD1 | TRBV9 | CASSGTGAEQYF | TGTGCCAGCAGCGGGACAGGGGCCGAGCAGTACTTC
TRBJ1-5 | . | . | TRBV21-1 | CASSKGPKGNQPQHF | TGTGCCAGCAGCAAAGGGCCGAAGGGAAACCAGCCCCAGCATTTT
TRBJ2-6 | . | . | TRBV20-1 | CSARDHSGANVLIF | TGCAGTGCTAGAGATCACTCTGGGGCCAACGTCCTGATTTTC
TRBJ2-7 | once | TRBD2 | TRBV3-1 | CASSQAPGGSQEQYF | TGTGCCAGCAGCCAAGCCCCGGGGGGGTCTCAGGAGCAGTACTTC
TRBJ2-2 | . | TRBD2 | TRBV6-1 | CASSRRGEPNTGELFF | TGTGCCAGCAGTAGGCGGGGGGAACCGAACACCGGGGAGCTGTTTTTT
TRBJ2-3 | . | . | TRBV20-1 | CSAQEGTDTQYF | TGCAGTGCCCAGGAGGGAACAGATACGCAGTATTTT
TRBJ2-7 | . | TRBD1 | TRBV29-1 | CSVADSGQGYEQYF | TGCAGCGTTGCGGATTCGGGACAGGGCTACGAGCAGTACTTC
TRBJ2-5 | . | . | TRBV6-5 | CASSYGGSSVIGETQYF | TGTGCCAGCAGTTACGGAGGGTCGTCAGTGATAGGGGAGACCCAGTACTTC
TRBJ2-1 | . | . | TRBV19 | CASSQGTVNEQFF | TGTGCCAGTAGTCAGGGTACCGTCAATGAGCAGTTCTTC
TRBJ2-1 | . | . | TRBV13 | CASSLAPGGTYNEQFF | TGTGCCAGCAGCTTAGCTCCGGGGGGCACCTACAATGAGCAGTTCTTC
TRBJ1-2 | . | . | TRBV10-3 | CAISDSEALFRGYTF | TGTGCCATCAGTGATTCAGAGGCACTCTTTAGAGGCTACACCTTC
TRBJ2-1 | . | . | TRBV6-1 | CASSEDNEQFF | TGTGCCAGCAGTGAGGACAATGAGCAGTTCTTC
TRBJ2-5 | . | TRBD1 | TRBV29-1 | CSVETGVQETQYF | TGCAGCGTTGAGACAGGGGTCCAAGAGACCCAGTACTTC
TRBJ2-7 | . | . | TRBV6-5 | CASSYTAEGTAYEQYF | TGTGCCAGCAGTTACACGGCGGAGGGGACAGCCTACGAGCAGTACTTC
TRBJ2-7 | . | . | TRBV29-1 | CSVERGWYEQYF | TGCAGCGTTGAGAGAGGGTGGTACGAGCAGTACTTC
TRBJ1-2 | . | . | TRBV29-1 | CSVELDGNYGYTF | TGCAGCGTTGAGTTGGACGGTAACTATGGCTACACCTTC
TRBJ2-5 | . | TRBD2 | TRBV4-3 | CASSQAGGLAVPQETQYF | TGCGCCAGCAGCCAAGCCGGGGGACTAGCGGTTCCTCAAGAGACCCAGTACTTC
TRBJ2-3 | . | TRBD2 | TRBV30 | CAWSVGLAGPTDTQYF | TGTGCCTGGAGTGTAGGTCTAGCGGGTCCCACAGATACGCAGTATTTT
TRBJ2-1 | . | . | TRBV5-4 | CASMSLNNEQFF | TGTGCCAGCATGAGTTTGAACAATGAGCAGTTCTTC
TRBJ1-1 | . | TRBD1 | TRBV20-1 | CSARVQGAVEAFF | TGCAGTGCTAGAGTACAGGGGGCTGTTGAAGCTTTCTTT
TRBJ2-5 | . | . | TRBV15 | CATSPFPLETQYF | TGTGCCACCAGCCCTTTCCCCTTGGAGACCCAGTACTTC
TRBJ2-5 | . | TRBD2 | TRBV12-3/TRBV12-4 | CASSLGGGRQETQYF | TGTGCCAGCAGTTTAGGCGGGGGGCGCCAAGAGACCCAGTACTTC
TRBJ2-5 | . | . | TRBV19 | CASSIVRGETQYF | TGTGCCAGTAGTATAGTCAGGGGAGAGACCCAGTACTTC
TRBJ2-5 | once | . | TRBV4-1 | CASSQELARETQYF | TGCGCCAGCAGCCAAGAACTAGCAAGAGAGACCCAGTACTTC
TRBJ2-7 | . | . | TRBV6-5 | CASRGGSAYEQYF | TGTGCCAGCAGGGGCGGGTCCGCCTACGAGCAGTACTTC
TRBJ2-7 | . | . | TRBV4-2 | CASSQTPGLGVYEQYF | TGTGCCAGCAGCCAAACTCCGGGACTGGGGGTATACGAGCAGTACTTC
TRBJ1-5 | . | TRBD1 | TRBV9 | CASSGQGYSNQPQHF | TGTGCCAGCAGCGGACAGGGTTATAGCAATCAGCCCCAGCATTTT